These 21 T cell receptor beta chains originate from one sample sequenced in a study of cytomegalovirus exposure and HLA in healthy donors (dated by TCRdb to 2016 to 2017). The library was generated by the immunoSEQ multiplex PCR assay. The multiplex PCR relied on a mix of 60 forward primers for TCR Vbeta segments and 13 reverse primers for TCR Jbeta segments. As stored in TCRdb, this immuneACCESS dataset retains in-frame rearrangements with V and J assigned. A fraction of the clones does not appear; measured against another copy, unresolved V genes explain less than half of the discrepancy, and the remainder lacks a known reason. The sample table lists over 150,000 clones, 60% to 85% of them with a count of one. The ten most abundant clones make up 4% to 4.5% of the sample. Sequenced sample: PBMCs. Source of these receptors: a woman in her thirties or forties in good health and CMV-seronegative.

The chain uses TRBV18 and TRBJ2-1, with D perhaps matching TRBD2 (6 bases). Germline lookup yields CDR1 KGHSH and CDR2 LQKENI. Trimming stripped 0 bases from V and 0 bases from J, with 9 bases between. This CDR3 spans 16 amino acids. The CDR3 sequence: CASSPPGLSSYNEQFF. For the CDR3, the DNA is TGTGCCAGCTCACCACCGGGACTGAGCTCCTACAATGAGCAGTTCTTC.

In its sample, this clone was seen once. This chain uses TRBV4-1 with TRBJ2-5; D is unresolved. The ends were cut back, 4 bases at V and 0 bases at J, with 6 bases in the middle. Per the germline V gene, CDR1 is MGHRA and CDR2 is YSYEKL. The CDR3 spans 13 residues. DNA for the CDR3: TGCGCCAGCAGCCTCCTGTACCAAGAGACCCAGTACTTC. Encoded protein: CASSLLYQETQYF.

The chain carries TRBV19 and TRBJ2-1; 11 bases align to TRBD1. Germline CDR1 LNHDA, CDR2 SQIVND (reference sequence). The V segment lost 8 bases and the J segment 5 bases; nucleotides outside the gene matches: 5. The CDR3 loop spans 14 amino acids. The CDR3 sequence is CASSGTGGNNEQFF. The CDR3 region has the DNA TGTGCCAGTTCCGGGACAGGGGGTAACAATGAGCAGTTCTTC.

The rearrangement joins TRBV7-2 to TRBJ2-7; 14 bases line up with TRBD2. The CDR3 consists of 16 residues. In germline, CDR1 is SGHTA, CDR2 FQGNSA. J gave up 2 bases and V 1 base, and 1 base lay outside the gene matches. The CDR3 DNA reads as TGTGCCAGCAGCTTAGGGGGACTAGCGGGAGCCTACGAGCAGTACTTC. Protein: CASSLGGLAGAYEQYF.

V gene TRBV25-1 combines with J gene TRBJ2-1; perhaps TRBD1 as D (6 bases). Trimming took 0 bases from V and 4 from J, leaving 16 bases between them. The CDR3 is 17 amino acids. CDR1 and CDR2 from the germline V gene are MGHDK and SYGVNS. CDR3 DNA sequence: TGTGCCAGCAGTGAATACGCATCGCAGGGGCCATACAATGAGCAGTTCTTC. It yields the protein CASSEYASQGPYNEQFF.

About this clone itself: Relative to the germline gene, one junction end is altered; a read error may explain this. For the CDR3, the DNA is TGTGCCACCAGTGACAGTCCAAACTATGGCTACACCTTC. Its translation: CATSDSPNYGYTF. This chain joins TRBV25-1 and TRBJ1-2, with D possibly TRBD1 on 5 matching bases. The CDR3 contains 13 residues. Per the germline V gene, CDR1 is MGHDK and CDR2 is SYGVNS.

This chain connects TRBV5-4 to TRBJ2-7; D may be TRBD2 (5 bases). V lost 7 bases and J 2 bases, leaving 16 bases between the germline ends. CDR3 size: 14 residues. The germline V gene has CDR1 SGHNT and CDR2 YYREEE (reference sequence). CDR3 sequence (DNA): TGTGCCAGCCAGAGCGGAACGGCGGCCTACGAGCAGTACTTC. Residues: CASQSGTAAYEQYF.

Note on this clone: Mismatch with germline at one junction end may stem from a read error. The rearrangement joins TRBV9 to TRBJ2-2, with 7 bases lining up with TRBD2. Germline V gives CDR1 SGDLS, CDR2 YYNGEE. The CDR3 has 12 amino acids. CDR3 amino acids: CASSVATGGLFF. In DNA, the CDR3 is TGTGCCAGCAGCGTAGCTACGGGGGGGCTGTTTTTT.

V usage is TRBV5-6 and J usage is TRBJ1-2; TRBD1 agrees at 9 bases. The CDR3 consists of 14 residues. Trimming cost V 4 bases and J 7 bases; bases outside gene matches: 8. From germline, CDR1 is SGHDT and CDR2 YYEEEE. The CDR3 DNA reads TGTGCCAGCAGCCCGGGACAGGGCGGTAGTGGCTACACCTTC. It is translated as CASSPGQGGSGYTF.

The rearrangement links TRBV5-4 to TRBJ2-7; D may be TRBD1 (5 bases). CDR1 and CDR2 (germline): SGHNT, YYREEE (reference sequence). The CDR3 has 14 amino acids. Trimming shortened V by 3 bases and J by 5 bases, and 15 bases separated the two germline ends. CDR3 amino acids: CASSSPTGFNEQYF. The CDR3 nucleotides are TGTGCCAGCAGCTCCCCCACAGGATTCAACGAGCAGTACTTC.

The J gene is TRBJ2-2, the V gene TRBV5-1, with D tentatively TRBD1 (5 bases). From germline, CDR1 is SGHRS and CDR2 YFSETQ. The CDR3 has 16 residues. Trimming took off 0 bases at V and 6 bases at J, with 15 bases between the two ends. CDR3 coding DNA: TGCGCCAGCAGCTTGGGGGGCTCTGGTACTTCCGGGGAGCTGTTTTTT. This codes for CASSLGGSGTSGELFF. Full variable domain (outside the CDR3, taken from reference TRBV5-1 and TRBJ2-2): KAGVTQTPRYLIKTRGQQVTLSCSPISGHRSVSWYQQTPGQGLQFLFEYFSETQRNKGNFPGRFSGRQFSNSRSEMNVSTLELGDSALYLCASSLGGSGTSGELFFGEGSRLTVL.

This chain connects TRBV5-1 to TRBJ1-4; 8 bases line up with TRBD1. This CDR3 has 16 residues. The J segment lost 7 bases and the V segment lost 0 bases, leaving 8 bases of the junction unmatched. Per germline, CDR1 SGHRS and CDR2 YFSETQ. The CDR3, as DNA: TGCGCCAGCAGCTTGGAGTCCAGGGGGCGAGGTGAAAAACTGTTTTTT. Amino acids: CASSLESRGRGEKLFF.

The chain carries TRBV7-9 and TRBJ1-1; D perhaps matches TRBD1 (6 bases). The germline V gene encodes CDR1 SEHNR and CDR2 FQNEAQ (reference sequence). This CDR3 is built from 15 residues. V lost 8 bases and J lost 2, with 18 bases in between. The CDR3 spells CASALEGQQNTEAFF. The CDR3 DNA reads TGTGCCAGCGCCCTAGAAGGACAGCAAAACACTGAAGCTTTCTTT. Together with reference TRBV7-9 and TRBJ1-1, the CDR3 gives the full variable domain: DTGVSQNPRHKITKRGQNVTFRCDPISEHNRLYWYRQTLGQGPEFLTYFQNEAQLEKSRLLSDRFSAERPKGSFSTLEIQRTEQGDSAMYLCASALEGQQNTEAFFGQGTRLTVV.

The genes are TRBV5-5 and TRBJ2-5; weak D call: TRBD1 (5 bases). Germline CDR1 SGHKS, CDR2 YYEKEE (reference sequence). Between the trimmed V and J ends, which lost 0 bases and 6 bases, there was a span of 9 bases. This CDR3 spans 13 amino acids. The CDR3 DNA reads as TGTGCCAGCAGCTTGGAGCAGGGCCAGACCCAGTACTTC. It translates to CASSLEQGQTQYF. Full variable domain (outside the CDR3, taken from reference TRBV5-5 and TRBJ2-5): DAGVTQSPTHLIKTRGQQVTLRCSPISGHKSVSWYQQVLGQGPQFIFQYYEKEERGRGNFPDRFSARQFPNYSSELNVNALLLGDSALYLCASSLEQGQTQYFGPGTRLLVL.

J is TRBJ2-7 and V is TRBV6-6; 9 bases fit TRBD1. Trimming took 2 bases from V and 2 from J; bases not matched to a gene: 4. Germline values: CDR1 MNHNY, CDR2 SVGAGI (reference sequence). The CDR3 is 15 residues long. Written as DNA, the CDR3 is TGTGCCAGCAGTTACGGACAGGGGCTAACCTACGAGCAGTACTTC. It is translated as CASSYGQGLTYEQYF.

The rearrangement joins TRBV7-2 to TRBJ1-1; 9 bases agree with TRBD1. The J segment lost 4 bases and the V segment lost 5 bases, leaving 5 bases of the junction unmatched. Germline V lookup: CDR1 SGHTA, CDR2 FQGNSA. The CDR3 is made up of 14 amino acids. The DNA for the CDR3 is TGTGCCAGCAGCAACAACAGGGGGCCCACTGAAGCTTTCTTT. It specifies CASSNNRGPTEAFF.

The chain combines TRBV7-2 with TRBJ1-5, with TRBD1 identical over 8 bases. Germline-derived CDR1 and CDR2 are SGHTA and FQGNSA. The CDR3 length is 14 residues. V was clipped by 8 bases and J by 5 bases; unmatched bases: 8. CDR3 sequence reads: CASGRGDRYQPQHF. The CDR3 coding sequence is TGTGCCAGCGGCCGGGGGGACAGGTATCAGCCCCAGCATTTT.

V usage is TRBV13 and J usage is TRBJ2-1, with 7 bases that match TRBD2. This CDR3 region has 17 residues. CDR1 is PRHDT and CDR2 is FYEKMQ in the germline V gene (reference sequence). Trimming removed 1 base from V and 2 bases from J; junction bases left unmatched: 8. The CDR3 DNA reads TGTGCCAGCAGCTTAGCGGGGAGGGGCGGGGCCTACAATGAGCAGTTCTTC. This codes for CASSLAGRGGAYNEQFF. Filled out from reference TRBV13 and TRBJ2-1, the complete variable domain reads AAGVIQSPRHLIKEKRETATLKCYPIPRHDTVYWYQQGPGQDPQFLISFYEKMQSDKGSIPDRFSAQQFSDYHSELNMSSLELGDSALYFCASSLAGRGGAYNEQFFGPGTRLTVL.

The chain combines TRBV10-3 with TRBJ2-7, with 7 bases lining up with TRBD2. This CDR3 comprises 12 residues. V lost 11 bases and J lost 1; bases outside the gene matches: 5. Germline V gene sequence: CDR1 ENHRY, CDR2 SYGVKD. The CDR3 DNA sequence: TGTGCCGGGGGGAGGGGATCCTACGAGCAGTACTTC. It translates to CAGGRGSYEQYF.

This clone was detected once. The chain employs TRBV10-3 and TRBJ2-7; D gene ambiguous. CDR3 length equals 12 residues. V was clipped by 4 bases and J by 5 bases, with 9 bases between them. Per germline, CDR1 ENHRY and CDR2 SYGVKD. This CDR3 is CAISVRLDEQYF. The CDR3 DNA is TGTGCCATCAGTGTTCGGTTGGACGAGCAGTACTTC.

V gene TRBV2 combines with J gene TRBJ1-2; D is uncertain. There are 13 residues in the CDR3. CDR1 and CDR2 from the germline V gene are SNHLY and FYNNEI. The germline V and J ends were trimmed by 6 bases and 6 bases, with 14 bases remaining between them. For the CDR3, the DNA is TGTGCCAGCAGGAGGAGCGACCTAAATGGCTACACCTTC. This gives the protein CASRRSDLNGYTF.